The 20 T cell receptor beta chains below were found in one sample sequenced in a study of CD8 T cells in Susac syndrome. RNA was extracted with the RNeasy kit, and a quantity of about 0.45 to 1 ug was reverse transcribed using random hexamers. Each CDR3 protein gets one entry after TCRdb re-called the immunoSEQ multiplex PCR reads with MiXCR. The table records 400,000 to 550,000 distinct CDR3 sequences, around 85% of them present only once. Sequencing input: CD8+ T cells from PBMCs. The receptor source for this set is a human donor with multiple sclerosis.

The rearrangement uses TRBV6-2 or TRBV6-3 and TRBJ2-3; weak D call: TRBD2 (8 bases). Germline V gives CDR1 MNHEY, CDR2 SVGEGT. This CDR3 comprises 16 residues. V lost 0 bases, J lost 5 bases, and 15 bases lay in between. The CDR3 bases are TGTGCCAGCAGTTACTCGTTAGCGGGGACAGTAGATACGCAGTATTTT. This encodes CASSYSLAGTVDTQYF.

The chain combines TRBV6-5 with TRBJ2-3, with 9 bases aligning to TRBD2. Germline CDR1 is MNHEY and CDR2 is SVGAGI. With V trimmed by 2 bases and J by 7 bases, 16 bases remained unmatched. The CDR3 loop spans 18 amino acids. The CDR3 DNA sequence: TGTGCCAGCAGTTACGGGGTTGGAGTAGCGGGAGTCTTAAATACGCAGTATTTT. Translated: CASSYGVGVAGVLNTQYF.

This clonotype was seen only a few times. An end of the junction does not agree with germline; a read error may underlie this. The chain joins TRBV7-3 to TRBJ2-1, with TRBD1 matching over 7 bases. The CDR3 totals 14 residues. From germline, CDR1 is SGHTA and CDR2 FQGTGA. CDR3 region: CASSLMGQPNEQFF. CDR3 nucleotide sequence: TGTGCTAGCAGCTTAATGGGACAGCCCAATGAGCAGTTCTTC.

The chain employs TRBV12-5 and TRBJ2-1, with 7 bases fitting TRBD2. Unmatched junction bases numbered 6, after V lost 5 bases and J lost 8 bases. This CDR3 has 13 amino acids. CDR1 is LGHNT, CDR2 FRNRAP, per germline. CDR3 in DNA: TGTGCTAGTGGTCCGGGACTATTTCATGAGCAGTTCTTC. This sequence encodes CASGPGLFHEQFF.

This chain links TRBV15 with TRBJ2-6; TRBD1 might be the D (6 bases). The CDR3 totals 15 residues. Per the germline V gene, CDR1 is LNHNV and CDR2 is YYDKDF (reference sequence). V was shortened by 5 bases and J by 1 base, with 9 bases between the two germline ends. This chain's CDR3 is CATSVRGSGANVLTF. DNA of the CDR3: TGTGCCACCAGCGTCAGGGGATCTGGGGCCAACGTCCTGACTTTC.

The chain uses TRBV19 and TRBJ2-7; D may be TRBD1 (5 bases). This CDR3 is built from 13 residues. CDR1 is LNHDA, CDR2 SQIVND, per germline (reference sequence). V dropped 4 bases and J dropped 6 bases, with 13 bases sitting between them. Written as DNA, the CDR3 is TGTGCCAGTAGTACGGACACAACCTTCGAGCAGTACTTC. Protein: CASSTDTTFEQYF.

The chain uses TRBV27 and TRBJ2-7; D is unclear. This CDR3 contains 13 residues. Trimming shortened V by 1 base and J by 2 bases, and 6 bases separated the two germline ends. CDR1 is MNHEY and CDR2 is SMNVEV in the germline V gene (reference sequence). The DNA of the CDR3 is TGTGCCAGCAGTTTATTCAACCCCTACGAGCAGTACTTC. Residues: CASSLFNPYEQYF.

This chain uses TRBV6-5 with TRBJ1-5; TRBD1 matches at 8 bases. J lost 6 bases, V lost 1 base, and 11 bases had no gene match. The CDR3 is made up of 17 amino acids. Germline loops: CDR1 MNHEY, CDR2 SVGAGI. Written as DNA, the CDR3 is TGTGCCAGCAGTTACTTGGAGGACAGGGAAGGCCGTCAGCCCCAGCATTTT. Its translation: CASSYLEDREGRQPQHF.

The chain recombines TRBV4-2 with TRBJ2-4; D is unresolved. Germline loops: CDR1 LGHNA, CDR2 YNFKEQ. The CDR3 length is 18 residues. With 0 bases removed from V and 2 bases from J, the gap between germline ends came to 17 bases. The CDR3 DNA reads TGTGCCAGCAGCCAAGATGAGGTTTGGGTTGGGTCCAAAAACATTCAGTACTTC. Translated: CASSQDEVWVGSKNIQYF.

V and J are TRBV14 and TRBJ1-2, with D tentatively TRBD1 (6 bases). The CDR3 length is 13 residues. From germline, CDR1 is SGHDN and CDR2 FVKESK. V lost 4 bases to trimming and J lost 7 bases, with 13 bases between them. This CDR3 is CASSPQGVFGYTF. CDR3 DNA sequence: TGTGCCAGCAGCCCACAGGGAGTTTTTGGCTACACCTTC.

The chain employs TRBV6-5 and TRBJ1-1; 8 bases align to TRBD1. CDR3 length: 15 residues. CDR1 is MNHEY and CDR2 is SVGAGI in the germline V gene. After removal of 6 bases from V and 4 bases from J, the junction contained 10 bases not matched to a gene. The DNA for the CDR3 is TGTGCCAGCAGCCCCGGAAACAGGGGGTTCACTGAAGCTTTCTTT. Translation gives CASSPGNRGFTEAFF.

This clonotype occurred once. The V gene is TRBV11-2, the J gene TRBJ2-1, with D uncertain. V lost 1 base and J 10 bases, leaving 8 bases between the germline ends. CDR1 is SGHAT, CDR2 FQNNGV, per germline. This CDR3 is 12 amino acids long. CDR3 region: CASSLALEEQFF. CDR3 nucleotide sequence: TGTGCCAGCAGCTTAGCGTTGGAGGAGCAGTTCTTC.

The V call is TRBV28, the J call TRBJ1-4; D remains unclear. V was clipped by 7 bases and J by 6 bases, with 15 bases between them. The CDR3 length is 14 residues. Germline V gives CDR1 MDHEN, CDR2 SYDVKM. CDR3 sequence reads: CASTHLPRDEKLFF. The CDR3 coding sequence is TGTGCCAGCACTCACCTCCCTCGGGATGAAAAACTGTTTTTT.

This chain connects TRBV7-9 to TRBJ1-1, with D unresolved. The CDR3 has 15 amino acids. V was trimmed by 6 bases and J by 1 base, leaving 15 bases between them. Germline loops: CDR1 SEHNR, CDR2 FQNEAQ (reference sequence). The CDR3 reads CASSNISGWNTEAFF. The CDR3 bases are TGTGCCAGCAGTAACATCTCGGGTTGGAACACTGAAGCTTTCTTT.

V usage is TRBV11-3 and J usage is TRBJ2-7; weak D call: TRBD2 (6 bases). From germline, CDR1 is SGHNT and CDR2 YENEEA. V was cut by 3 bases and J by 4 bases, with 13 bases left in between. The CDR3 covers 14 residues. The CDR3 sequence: CASSFPGTPYEQYF. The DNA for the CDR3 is TGTGCCAGCAGCTTCCCCGGGACTCCTTACGAGCAGTACTTC.

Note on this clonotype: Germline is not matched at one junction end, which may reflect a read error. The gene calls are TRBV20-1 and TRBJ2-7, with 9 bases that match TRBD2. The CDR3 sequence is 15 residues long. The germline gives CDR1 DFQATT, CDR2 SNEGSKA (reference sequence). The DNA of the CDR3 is TGCAGTACTAGTCTGAGCCCGCGGGGGGGCTACGAGCAGTACTTC. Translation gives CSTSLSPRGGYEQYF.

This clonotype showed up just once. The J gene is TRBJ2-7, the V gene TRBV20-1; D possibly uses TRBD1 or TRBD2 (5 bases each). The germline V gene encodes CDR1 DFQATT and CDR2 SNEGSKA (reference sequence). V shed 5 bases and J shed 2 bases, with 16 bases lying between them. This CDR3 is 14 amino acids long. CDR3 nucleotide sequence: TGCAGTGCTGGGGGATTTCAGGGACCCTACGAGCAGTACTTC. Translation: CSAGGFQGPYEQYF.

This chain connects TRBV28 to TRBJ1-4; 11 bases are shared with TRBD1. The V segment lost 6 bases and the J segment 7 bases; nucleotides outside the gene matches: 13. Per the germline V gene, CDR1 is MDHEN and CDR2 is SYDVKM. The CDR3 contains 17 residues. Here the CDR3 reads CASSQRTGGGWGEKLFF. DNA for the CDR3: TGTGCCAGCAGCCAAAGGACAGGGGGCGGCTGGGGTGAAAAACTGTTTTTT.

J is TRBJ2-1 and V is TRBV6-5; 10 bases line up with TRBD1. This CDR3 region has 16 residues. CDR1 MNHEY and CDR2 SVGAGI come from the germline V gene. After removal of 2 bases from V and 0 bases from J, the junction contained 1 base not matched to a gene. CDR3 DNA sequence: TGTGCCAGCAGTTACCGGACAGGGGGCTCCTACAATGAGCAGTTCTTC. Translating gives CASSYRTGGSYNEQFF.

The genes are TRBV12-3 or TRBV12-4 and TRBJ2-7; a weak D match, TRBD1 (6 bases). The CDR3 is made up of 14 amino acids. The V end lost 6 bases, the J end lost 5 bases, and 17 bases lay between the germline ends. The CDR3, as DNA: TGTGCCAGCAGCTTCCCCGGACAGCCTAACGAGCAGTACTTC. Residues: CASSFPGQPNEQYF.